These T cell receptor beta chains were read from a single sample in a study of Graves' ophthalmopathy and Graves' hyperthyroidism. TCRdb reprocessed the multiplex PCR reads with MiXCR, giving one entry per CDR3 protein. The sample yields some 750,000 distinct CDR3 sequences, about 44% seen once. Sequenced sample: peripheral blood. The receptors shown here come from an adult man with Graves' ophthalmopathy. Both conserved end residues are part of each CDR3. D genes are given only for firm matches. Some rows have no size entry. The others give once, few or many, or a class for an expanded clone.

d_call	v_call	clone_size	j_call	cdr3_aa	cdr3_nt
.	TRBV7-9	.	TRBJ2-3	CASSSIRSPDTQYF	TGTGCCAGCAGCTCCATCAGGAGTCCAGATACGCAGTATTTT
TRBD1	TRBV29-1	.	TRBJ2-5	CSRTGWGETQYF	TGCAGTCGGACAGGGTGGGGAGAGACCCAGTACTTC
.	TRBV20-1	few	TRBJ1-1	CSAGERVSTEAFF	TGCAGTGCAGGGGAGCGGGTTTCGACTGAAGCTTTCTTT
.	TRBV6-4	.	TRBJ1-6	CASSYSRASLHF	TGTGCCAGCAGTTACTCGAGGGCATCCCTCCACTTT
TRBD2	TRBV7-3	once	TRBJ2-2	CASTDLAGGTGGLFF	TGTGCCAGCACTGATCTAGCGGGGGGCACCGGGGGGCTGTTTTTT
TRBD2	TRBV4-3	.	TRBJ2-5	CASSQATGLYKETQYF	TGCGCCAGCAGCCAAGCGACGGGACTATACAAAGAGACCCAGTACTTC
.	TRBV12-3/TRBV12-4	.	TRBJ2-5	CASTAGHTEETQYF	TGTGCCAGCACCGCCGGGCACACCGAAGAGACCCAGTACTTC
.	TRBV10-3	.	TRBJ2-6	CAITSPGSGANVLTF	TGTGCCATCACCTCCCCGGGCTCTGGGGCCAACGTCCTGACTTTC
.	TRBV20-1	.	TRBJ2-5	CSARVAQETQYF	TGCAGTGCTAGAGTAGCTCAAGAGACCCAGTACTTC
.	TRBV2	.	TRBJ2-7	CASSLSGYYEQYF	TGTGCCAGCAGTTTATCGGGGTACTACGAGCAGTACTTC
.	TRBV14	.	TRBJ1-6	CASSQVPTTGSPNSPLHF	TGTGCCAGCAGCCAAGTGCCCACTACAGGGAGTCCCAATTCACCCCTCCACTTT
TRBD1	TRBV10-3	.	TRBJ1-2	CASRRAGTDLLGYTF	TGTGCCAGCAGAAGAGCCGGGACAGATCTCCTAGGCTACACCTTC
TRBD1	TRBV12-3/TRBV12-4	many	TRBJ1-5	CASMKDRAYSNQPQHF	TGTGCCAGCATGAAGGACAGGGCATATAGCAATCAGCCCCAGCATTTT
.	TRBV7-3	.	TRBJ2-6	CASSLNPRGSSGANVLTF	TGTGCCAGCAGCTTAAACCCCCGCGGAAGCTCTGGGGCCAACGTCCTGACTTTC
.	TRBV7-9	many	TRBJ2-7	CASSRTEYEQYF	TGTGCCAGCAGCCGGACAGAGTACGAGCAGTACTTC
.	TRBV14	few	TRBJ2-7	CASSLQYGIREQYF	TGTGCCAGCAGCCTCCAGTATGGGATACGGGAGCAGTACTTC
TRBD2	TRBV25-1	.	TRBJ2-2	CASQNGLAGTGELFF	TGTGCCAGCCAGAATGGCCTAGCGGGTACCGGGGAGCTGTTTTTT
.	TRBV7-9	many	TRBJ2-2	CASSLGLGTGELFF	TGTGCCAGCAGCTTAGGTCTCGGCACCGGGGAGCTGTTTTTT
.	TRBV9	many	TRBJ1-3	CASSPGQSGNTIYF	TGTGCCAGCAGCCCAGGACAATCTGGAAACACCATATATTTT
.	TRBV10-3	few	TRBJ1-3	CASSHREMENTIYF	TGTGCCAGCAGTCACAGGGAAATGGAAAACACCATATATTTT
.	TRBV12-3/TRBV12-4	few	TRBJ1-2	CASSHRVGGYTF	TGTGCCAGCAGTCACAGGGTTGGCGGCTACACCTTC
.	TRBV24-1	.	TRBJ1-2	CATSDPGDRSYGYTF	TGTGCCACCAGTGATCCAGGGGACCGTAGCTATGGCTACACCTTC
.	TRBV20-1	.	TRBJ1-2	CSARGHGYTF	TGCAGTGCTAGAGGTCATGGCTACACCTTC
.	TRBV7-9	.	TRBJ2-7	CASSLHQNRVYEQYF	TGTGCCAGCAGCTTACACCAAAACAGGGTCTACGAGCAGTACTTC
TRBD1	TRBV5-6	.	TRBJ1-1	CARSLDRARSFF	TGTGCCAGGAGCTTGGACAGGGCTAGGTCTTTCTTT
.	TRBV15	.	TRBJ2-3	CATSRPRGDGTDTQYF	TGTGCCACCAGCAGGCCCAGGGGGGACGGCACAGATACGCAGTATTTT
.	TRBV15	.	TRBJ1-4	CATSRDKQGEKLFF	TGTGCCACCAGCAGAGATAAACAGGGCGAAAAACTGTTTTTT
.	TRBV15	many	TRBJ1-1	CATSRVGARGEAFF	TGTGCCACCAGCAGAGTCGGGGCAAGGGGTGAAGCTTTCTTT
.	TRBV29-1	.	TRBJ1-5	CSVGPNQPQHF	TGCAGCGTCGGACCCAATCAGCCCCAGCATTTT